This T cell receptor (beta chain) was found in a study of shared clonotypes between healthy human individuals. Study-level findings and limits: A reduction in generation probabilities was seen for non-shared clonotypes relative to those shared by all four donors. Rarefaction exposed incomplete sorted-subset sequencing despite large depth. A few donors held about 5.1% of naive CD4 clonotypes in common.

Clones were read by immunoSEQ multiplex PCR, and TCRdb kept only the in-frame ones, dropping some. The profile covers over 2 million clones, with 85% to 95% appearing a single time and 0.9% to 1.3% taken by the ten largest. Naive CD8 populations comprised CD45RO-negative cells positively selected for CCR7, excluding terminally differentiated effector memory CD45RA+ cells. As regards this clone: Its antigen remains unidentified.

This CDR3 is 16 amino acids long. Germline lookup yields CDR1 WSHSY and CDR2 SAAADI. V was shortened by 8 bases and J by 1 base, with 18 bases between the two germline ends. The gene calls are TRBV10-2 and TRBJ1-3, with D possibly being TRBD1 (6 bases). The sample comprised naive CD8+ T cells sorted from blood. The receptor's source is a young man in good health. In DNA, the CDR3 is TGCGCCAGCGGCAATCCGGGACATCTTTCTGGAAACACCATATATTTT. Translated: CASGNPGHLSGNTIYF.